The rows below give T cell receptor beta chains drawn from one sample of a study of blood T cell repertoires in COVID-19. Libraries were prepared by immunoSEQ multiplex PCR; TCRdb keeps only in-frame clonotypes and omits some of them. The sample carries 70,000 or so clones, about four fifths recorded once. The sequenced sample consisted of peripheral blood. These receptors were obtained from a woman of 80 years or more with acute or convalescent COVID-19. Each CDR3 is given with its conserved first and last residue. A D gene is named only where the DNA matches it firmly. Size tells how often a clone was seen (once, few, many) or the class of an expanded clone, and some rows leave it out.

>.|TRBJ2-5|19|TRBV7-9|TRBD2
TGTGCCAGCAGCTTTCCCGTTTCGACAGCGGTCGGGGGGGCGGAGACCCAGTACTTC
CASSFPVSTAVGGAETQYF
>.|TRBJ2-7|15|TRBV6-1|TRBD1
TGTGCCAGCAGTGAAACTCGTACAGGGGGCTTCGAGCAGTACTTC
CASSETRTGGFEQYF
>.|TRBJ2-3|14|TRBV7-2|.
TGTGCCAGCAGCTTAGCGAGGAACACAGATACGCAGTATTTT
CASSLARNTDTQYF
>.|TRBJ2-1|11|TRBV20-1|.
TGCAGTGCCCAGGACACTCCTAAGCAGTTCTTC
CSAQDTPKQFF
>.|TRBJ2-7|15|TRBV19|.
TGTGCCAGTAGTATTTACGTTCAGGCCTCCTACGAGCAGTACTTC
CASSIYVQASYEQYF
>.|TRBJ2-1|14|TRBV5-6|TRBD1
TGTGCCAGCAGCTTGGCGACAGGGGTTTATGAGCAGTTCTTC
CASSLATGVYEQFF
>.|TRBJ1-5|17|TRBV18|TRBD1
TGTGCCAGCTCACCACCGGGACAGGGTGGGGGCAATCAGCCCCAGCATTTT
CASSPPGQGGGNQPQHF
>once|TRBJ1-2|16|TRBV2|TRBD1
TGTGCCAGCAGCGAGCTTGCCGGACAGGGTATTTATGGCTACACCTTC
CASSELAGQGIYGYTF
>.|TRBJ2-2|14|TRBV6-6|TRBD1
TGTGCCATTAGCCGGACAGGGGGCTCCGGGGAGCTGTTTTTT
CAISRTGGSGELFF
>.|TRBJ1-2|12|TRBV19|TRBD1
TGTGCCAGCAACAGGGGCATCTATGGCTACACCTTC
CASNRGIYGYTF
>.|TRBJ2-7|13|TRBV7-9|.
TGTGCCAGCAGCTTAGACAGTACCTACGAGCAGTACTTC
CASSLDSTYEQYF
>.|TRBJ2-5|18|TRBV18|.
TGTGCCAGCTCACCACCCGGGAGTCGGGCTACGACCGGAGAGACCCAGTACTTC
CASSPPGSRATTGETQYF
>.|TRBJ2-4|16|TRBV15|TRBD2
TGTGCCACCAGCACAAAGGGACTATCCCTTAAAAACATTCAGTACTTC
CATSTKGLSLKNIQYF
>.|TRBJ2-1|14|TRBV5-1|.
TGCGCCAGCAGCCCGGGACTGCCCCCCAATGAGCAGTTCTTC
CASSPGLPPNEQFF
>.|TRBJ2-5|14|TRBV29-1|.
TGCAGCGTCAGGGGCGCCGCTTTGGAAGAGACCCAGTACTTC
CSVRGAALEETQYF
>.|TRBJ1-2|13|TRBV6-5|.
TGTGCCAGCAGGCAAGGGGCTAACTATGGCTACACCTTC
CASRQGANYGYTF
>few|TRBJ1-1|18|TRBV7-9|TRBD1
TGTGCCAGCAGCTTAGAGTTAGTTCAGGGACAGCGACGCACTGAAGCTTTCTTT
CASSLELVQGQRRTEAFF